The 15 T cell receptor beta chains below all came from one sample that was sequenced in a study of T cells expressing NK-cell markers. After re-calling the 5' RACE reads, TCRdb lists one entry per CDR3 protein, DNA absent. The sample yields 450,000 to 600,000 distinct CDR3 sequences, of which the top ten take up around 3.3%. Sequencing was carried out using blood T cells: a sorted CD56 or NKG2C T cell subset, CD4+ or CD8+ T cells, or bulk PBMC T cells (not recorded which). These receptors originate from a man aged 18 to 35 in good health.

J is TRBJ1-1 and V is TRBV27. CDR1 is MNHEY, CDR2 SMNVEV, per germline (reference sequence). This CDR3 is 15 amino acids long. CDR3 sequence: CASSLFGIGNTEAFF.

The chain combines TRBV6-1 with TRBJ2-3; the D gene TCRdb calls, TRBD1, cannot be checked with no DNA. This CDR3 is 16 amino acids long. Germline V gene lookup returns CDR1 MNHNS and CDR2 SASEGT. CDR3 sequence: CASTTGGGMGTDTQYF.

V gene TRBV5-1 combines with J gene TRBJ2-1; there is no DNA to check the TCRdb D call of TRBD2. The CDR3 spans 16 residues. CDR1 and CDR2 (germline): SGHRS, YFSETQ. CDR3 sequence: CASSFLSSAGGYEQFF.

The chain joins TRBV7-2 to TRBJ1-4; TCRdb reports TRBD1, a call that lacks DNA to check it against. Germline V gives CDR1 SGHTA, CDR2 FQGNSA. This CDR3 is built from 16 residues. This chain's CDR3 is CASSLPGDREMSKLFF.

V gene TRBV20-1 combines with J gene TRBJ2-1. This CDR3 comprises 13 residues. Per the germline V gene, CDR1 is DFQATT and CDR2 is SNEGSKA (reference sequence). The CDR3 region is CSASRTHDNEQFF.

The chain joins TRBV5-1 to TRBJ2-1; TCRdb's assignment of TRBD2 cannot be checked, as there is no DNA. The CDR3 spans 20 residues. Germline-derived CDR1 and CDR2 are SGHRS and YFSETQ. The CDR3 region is CASSPRTSGSGEGSYNEQFF.

The CDR3: CASSLWGGLGEKLFF. V usage is TRBV27 and J usage is TRBJ1-4; TCRdb returns TRBD1, unconfirmable since there is no DNA. The length of the CDR3 is 15 residues. Germline CDR1 MNHEY, CDR2 SMNVEV (reference sequence).

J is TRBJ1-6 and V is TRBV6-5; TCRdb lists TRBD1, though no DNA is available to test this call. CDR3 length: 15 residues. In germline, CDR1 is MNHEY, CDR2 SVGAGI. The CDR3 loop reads CASSRSGTGGSPLHF.

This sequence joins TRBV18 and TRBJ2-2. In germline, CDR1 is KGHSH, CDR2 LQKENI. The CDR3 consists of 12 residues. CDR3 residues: CASCFIRGELFF. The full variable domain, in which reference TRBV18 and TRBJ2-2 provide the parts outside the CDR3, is NAGVMQNPRHLVRRRGQEARLRCSPMKGHSHVYWYRQLPEEGLKFMVYLQKENIIDESGMPKERFSAEFPKEGPSILRIQQVVRGDSAAYFCASCFIRGELFFGEGSRLTVL.

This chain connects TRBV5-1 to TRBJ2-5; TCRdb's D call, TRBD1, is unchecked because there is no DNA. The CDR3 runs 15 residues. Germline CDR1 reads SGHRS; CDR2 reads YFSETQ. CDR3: CASSKGQTLQETQYF.

CDR3 residues: CASSPNPTSGPYNEQFF. The rearrangement joins TRBV12-3 or TRBV12-4 to TRBJ2-1; the D call from TCRdb, TRBD2, cannot be confirmed without DNA. The CDR3 runs to 17 residues.

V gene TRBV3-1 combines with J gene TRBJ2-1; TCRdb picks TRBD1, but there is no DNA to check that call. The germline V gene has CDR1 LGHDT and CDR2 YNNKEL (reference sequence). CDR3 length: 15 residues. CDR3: CASSQVETGGTEQFF.

The CDR3 reads CASRRNRELFF. This chain uses TRBV13 with TRBJ2-2. This CDR3 region has 11 residues. Germline lookup yields CDR1 PRHDT and CDR2 FYEKMQ (reference sequence).

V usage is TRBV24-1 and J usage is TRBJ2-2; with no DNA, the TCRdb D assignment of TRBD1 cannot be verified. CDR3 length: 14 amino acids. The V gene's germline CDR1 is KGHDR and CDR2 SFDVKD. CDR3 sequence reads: CATGDSLFTGELFF.

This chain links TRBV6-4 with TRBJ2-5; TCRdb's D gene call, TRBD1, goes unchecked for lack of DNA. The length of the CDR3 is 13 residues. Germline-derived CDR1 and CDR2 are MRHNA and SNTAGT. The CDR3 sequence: CASSREFQETQYF.